Here is one T cell receptor (beta chain) with its context. Its antigen is not known. The source of the sample is a study of CXCR3-negative and CXCR3-positive naive CD8 T cells. Per germline, CDR1 SQVTM and CDR2 ANQGSEA. There are 13 residues in the CDR3. The authors made the TRB cDNA libraries by 5' RACE using UMI labels. TCRdb reprocessed the 5' RACE reads; each CDR3 protein has one entry and no DNA is given. Listed are about 130,000 distinct CDR3 sequences; approximately 0.29% falls within the top ten. The CD45RO-CCR7+CD27+CD95- phenotype denoted naive CD8+ T cells. Study findings and constraints: CXCR3-positive naive cells had more hydrophobic TRB CDR3s than CXCR3-negative naive cells. Whereas both naive subsets had comparably high diversity, memory CD8+ cells had much lower diversity.

The J gene is TRBJ2-7, the V gene TRBV29-1; with no DNA, the TCRdb D assignment of TRBD2 cannot be verified. The specimen was naive CXCR3- CD8+ T cells from blood. Subset meaning: CD45RO-CCR7+CD27+CD95- naive CD8+ T cells lacking CXCR3 (TNR3-). The clonotype originates from a human donor in good health. Some clones in this sample may be carry-over from other donors' samples. The CDR3 protein is CSVGALGPTEQYF.